The 9 T cell receptor beta chains in this list originate from one sample, sequenced in a study of T-cell memory formation after mild COVID-19. TCRdb re-called the 5' RACE reads through MiXCR, storing one row per CDR3 protein. The sample lists 75,000 to 90,000 distinct CDR3 sequences, 14% occurring once. The sample taken for sequencing was PBMCs or a T cell subset sorted from them (not recorded which). These receptor sequences come from an adult woman who had mild COVID-19 (a few samples of this study predate the infection). Cell type and time point are not known.

This chain joins TRBV10-3 and TRBJ2-7; 7 bases align to TRBD1. CDR1 is ENHRY and CDR2 is SYGVKD in the germline V gene. Losses at the gene ends were 0 bases for V and 7 bases for J; bases not matched to a gene: 9. This CDR3 spans 15 amino acids. The CDR3 here is CAISESTGLIGEQYF. Written as DNA, the CDR3 is TGTGCCATCAGTGAGTCGACAGGGCTGATAGGTGAGCAGTACTTC.

The chain has TRBV4-1 and TRBJ1-1; D remains ambiguous. The CDR3 covers 13 residues. V was clipped by 1 base and J by 4 bases, with 7 bases between them. Germline V gene data show CDR1 as MGHRA and CDR2 as YSYEKL. The CDR3 DNA is TGCGCCAGCAGCCAAGGGCTGGGCACTGAAGCTTTCTTT. This translates into CASSQGLGTEAFF.

The CDR3 sequence: CASSAGTGYEQYF. CDR3 DNA sequence: TGTGCCAGCAGTGCCGGGACAGGGTACGAGCAGTACTTC. The chain links TRBV27 to TRBJ2-7, with TRBD1 matching 9 bases. In germline, CDR1 is MNHEY, CDR2 SMNVEV (reference sequence). Germline trimming cut 5 bases from V and 4 bases from J; bases unmatched to any gene: 3. The CDR3 contains 13 residues.

V is TRBV20-1 and J is TRBJ2-3, with unresolved D. The germline V gene encodes CDR1 DFQATT and CDR2 SNEGSKA (reference sequence). This CDR3 comprises 16 residues. V lost 1 base, J lost 0 bases, and 14 bases lay in between. CDR3 nucleotides: TGCAGTGCTAGAGTAGGGCCCCCGGTCAGCACAGATACGCAGTATTTT. The encoded protein is CSARVGPPVSTDTQYF.

The CDR3 protein is CAISESLLAGLPYEQYF. In DNA form, the CDR3 reads TGTGCCATCAGTGAGAGTCTTCTAGCGGGTCTTCCTTACGAGCAGTACTTC. J is TRBJ2-7 and V is TRBV10-3; 8 bases line up with TRBD2. J gave up 4 bases and V 2 bases, and 13 bases lay outside the gene matches. The CDR3 spans 17 residues. CDR1 ENHRY and CDR2 SYGVKD come from the germline V gene.

The rearrangement uses TRBV7-9 and TRBJ2-3; perhaps TRBD1 as D (6 bases). V lost 1 base and J lost 1, with 12 bases in between. There are 16 residues in the CDR3. The germline V gene has CDR1 SEHNR and CDR2 FQNEAQ (reference sequence). The CDR3 DNA sequence: TGTGCCAGCAGCTTAGTTGGGGGCCCCGGCACAGATACGCAGTATTTT. Its translation: CASSLVGGPGTDTQYF.

This clonotype was seen only once. The chain links TRBV4-1 to TRBJ1-1; D not resolved. CDR3 length equals 16 residues. With 0 bases removed from V and 2 bases from J, the gap between germline ends came to 13 bases. Looked up from germline, CDR1 is MGHRA and CDR2 is YSYEKL. CDR3 protein: CASSQEPSLLNTEAFF. The CDR3, as DNA: TGCGCCAGCAGCCAAGAACCTTCTTTGCTAAACACTGAAGCTTTCTTT.

This clonotype was detected a few times. The rearrangement uses TRBV5-1 and TRBJ2-1, with 14 bases lining up with TRBD2. V lost 3 bases, J lost 8 bases, and 4 bases stayed unmatched. The CDR3 contains 15 residues. The germline V gene encodes CDR1 SGHRS and CDR2 YFSETQ. CDR3: CASSSGLAGGDEQFF. The CDR3 DNA reads TGCGCCAGCAGCTCTGGACTAGCGGGGGGTGATGAGCAGTTCTTC.

This rearrangement joins TRBV7-3 to TRBJ2-1; D uncertain. CDR1 is SGHTA and CDR2 is FQGTGA in the germline V gene. The CDR3 is 16 amino acids. The V and J ends lost 5 bases and 2 bases respectively, with 16 bases between them. CDR3 DNA: TGTGCCAGCAGCCTTAGCCCACTACTGGCCTACAATGAGCAGTTCTTC. Its translation: CASSLSPLLAYNEQFF.